The TCR beta chain under discussion was sequenced for a study of T cell responses to AZD1222 COVID-19 vaccine. The overall study: Whether given at about 4 or about 12 weeks, second doses were pooled.

Concerning this clone itself: Antigen: not known.

Generated by immunoSEQ multiplex PCR, the TCRdb table keeps only in-frame clones and is missing some. The sample shows about 130,000 clones, about 93% of them seen only once. Findings and limits, study-wide: The donor cohort was predominantly white British with a female majority, and clonal diversity may have been underestimated. Only a handful of people who got AZD1222 tested seropositive at baseline. Researchers report vaccine-associated CD4 TCRs spanning spike, with dominance at 160-218 and 743-854.

V shed 4 bases and J shed 6 bases, with 16 bases lying between them. The CDR3 is 15 residues long. Germline V gene lookup returns CDR1 LNHNV and CDR2 YYDKDF (reference sequence). The clonotype was recovered from an adult in good health. The sequenced sample was peripheral blood, obtained on day 0 of AZD1222 vaccination. V usage is TRBV15 and J usage is TRBJ1-5; unclear D gene. The CDR3 sequence: CATSILRGFGQPQHF. CDR3 sequence (DNA): TGTGCCACCAGCATATTACGAGGGTTTGGTCAGCCCCAGCATTTT.